These 21 T cell receptor beta chains were sequenced from one sample in a study of T-cell memory formation after mild COVID-19. TCRdb redid the calling of the 5' RACE reads with MiXCR, one entry per CDR3 protein. The sample lists 150,000 to 200,000 distinct CDR3 sequences, approximately 15% occurring once. Material: PBMCs or a T cell subset sorted from them (not recorded which). These receptors originate from an adult woman who had mild COVID-19 (a few samples of this study predate the infection). Cell type and time point are not known.

The chain employs TRBV12-3 or TRBV12-4 and TRBJ2-7; TRBD1 agrees at 7 bases. V lost 8 bases to trimming and J lost 3 bases; unmatched junction nucleotides: 7. The CDR3 has 13 residues. CDR3 coding DNA: TGTGCCAGCGGCAAAGGGACAGTCTACGAGCAGTACTTC. Translated, it gives CASGKGTVYEQYF.

This clonotype was seen only a few times. This chain connects TRBV20-1 to TRBJ2-6; TRBD1 matches 11 bases. This CDR3 region has 17 residues. V trimming: 3 bases; J trimming: 0 bases; junction bases outside the gene matches: 4. Per the germline V gene, CDR1 is DFQATT and CDR2 is SNEGSKA (reference sequence). CDR3 nucleotide sequence: TGCAGTGCTAGGCCCGGGACAGGGGGCTCTGGGGCCAACGTCCTGACTTTC. This codes for CSARPGTGGSGANVLTF.

This clonotype occurred many times. The gene calls are TRBV12-3 or TRBV12-4 and TRBJ2-1, with TRBD2 matching 10 bases. The CDR3 loop spans 15 amino acids. V dropped 3 bases and J dropped 6; count of bases not matched to a gene: 5. The CDR3 region has the DNA TGTGCCAGCAGTTTGGGGACTAGCGCACTCAATGAGCAGTTCTTC. Residues: CASSLGTSALNEQFF.

The rearrangement uses TRBV19 and TRBJ2-6; D ambiguous. The CDR3 loop spans 16 amino acids. Germline CDR1 reads LNHDA; CDR2 reads SQIVND (reference sequence). V lost 5 bases, J lost 0 bases, and 11 bases lay in between. CDR3 sequence: CASSLNRLSGANVLTF. Here the CDR3 DNA reads TGTGCCAGTAGTTTGAATCGGCTCTCTGGGGCCAACGTCCTGACTTTC.

A few counts support this clonotype. One end of the junction is discordant with germline, which a read error may explain. The chain is built from TRBV29-1 and TRBJ2-1, with D unclear. In germline, CDR1 is SQVTM, CDR2 ANQGSEA. The length of the CDR3 is 8 residues. The CDR3 reads CSADNIIF. The CDR3 DNA follows: TGCAGCGCTGATAATATTATCTTC.

This clonotype has a count of ten or more. The rearrangement links TRBV6-2 or TRBV6-3 to TRBJ1-5, with a possible D match to TRBD1 (6 bases). V lost 0 bases and J 7 bases, leaving 10 bases between the germline ends. CDR3 length: 14 residues. The germline V gene encodes CDR1 MNHEY and CDR2 SVGEGT. The CDR3 region is CASSYSGGDQPQHF. The CDR3 DNA follows: TGTGCCAGCAGTTACTCAGGGGGGGACCAGCCCCAGCATTTT.

This clonotype was seen a few times. The chain carries TRBV4-1 and TRBJ2-3, with D hard to call. V lost 3 bases, J lost 5 bases, and 9 bases lay in between. The CDR3 runs to 13 residues. CDR1 is MGHRA, CDR2 YSYEKL, per germline. CDR3 sequence: CASSHPWEDTQYF. The CDR3 region has the DNA TGCGCCAGCAGCCATCCGTGGGAAGATACGCAGTATTTT.

This clonotype was counted between two and nine times. The chain links TRBV12-3 or TRBV12-4 to TRBJ1-1, with unresolved D. The CDR3 runs to 12 residues. Trimming took 7 bases from V and 7 from J, leaving 13 bases between them. CDR3 protein: CASICGVLEAFF. The CDR3 nucleotides read TGTGCCAGCATCTGCGGGGTTCTTGAAGCTTTCTTT.

This clonotype came up many times. The chain recombines TRBV7-2 with TRBJ2-1; 11 bases are shared with TRBD2. The ends lost 1 base at V and 5 bases at J; junction bases unmatched: 4. The CDR3 length is 16 residues. In germline, CDR1 is SGHTA, CDR2 FQGNSA. The CDR3 DNA reads as TGTGCCAGCAGCTTAGTGGGACTAGCGGTCGACAATGAGCAGTTCTTC. This codes for CASSLVGLAVDNEQFF.

The chain carries TRBV21-1 and TRBJ2-1; the D call TRBD1 from the table was never checked on the DNA. TRBV21-1 is shown as a pseudogene. The CDR3 totals 13 residues. The CDR3 region has the DNA TGTGCCAGCAGCAACGGGATTTACAATGAGCAGTTCTTC. Residues: CASSNGIYNEQFF.

This clonotype showed up just a few times. The chain has TRBV6-5 and TRBJ2-1; TRBD1 matches 8 bases. Germline V CDR1 and CDR2: MNHEY, SVGAGI. J was trimmed by 4 bases and V by 7 bases; bases with no gene match: 6. The CDR3 is 14 residues long. The CDR3 sequence is CASTIGQGYNEQFF. The CDR3 bases are TGTGCCAGCACCATAGGACAGGGTTACAATGAGCAGTTCTTC.

This clonotype was counted ten times or more. This chain links TRBV5-1 with TRBJ2-7; TRBD1 is a possible D gene (5 bases). The CDR3 sequence is 14 residues long. V shed 2 bases and J shed 1 base, with 10 bases lying between them. Germline V gene sequence: CDR1 SGHRS, CDR2 YFSETQ. The CDR3 bases are TGCGCCAGCAGCTTAGCAGGGCCATCCTACGAGCAGTACTTC. Its translation: CASSLAGPSYEQYF.

The CDR3 coding sequence is TGTGCCAGCAGCTTGGGACAGATGAACACTGAAGCTTTCTTT. This codes for CASSLGQMNTEAFF. The chain has TRBV7-9 and TRBJ1-1; 7 bases are shared with TRBD1. Germline loops: CDR1 SEHNR, CDR2 FQNEAQ (reference sequence). This CDR3 spans 14 amino acids. J gave up 0 bases and V 3 bases, and 1 base lay outside the gene matches.

This clonotype was found a few times. This CDR3 reads CASSRSGSTGELFF. CDR3 coding DNA: TGTGCCAGCAGCCGCTCAGGGAGTACCGGGGAGCTGTTTTTT. V gene TRBV3-1 combines with J gene TRBJ2-2; D tentatively fits TRBD1 or TRBD2 (5 bases each). Germline V gene data show CDR1 as LGHDT and CDR2 as YNNKEL (reference sequence). V was cut by 4 bases and J by 5 bases, with 11 bases left in between. This CDR3 is 14 amino acids long.

This sequence joins TRBV9 and TRBJ2-1; 7 bases are a match to TRBD2. Germline CDR1 is SGDLS and CDR2 is YYNGEE. The length of the CDR3 is 17 residues. Trimming at V came to 5 bases and at J to 0 bases, leaving 11 bases not matched to a gene. The DNA of the CDR3 is TGTGCCAGCAGTCCCCATGGGGGGGAGAGCTCCTACAATGAGCAGTTCTTC. Its protein is CASSPHGGESSYNEQFF.

This rearrangement joins TRBV12-3 or TRBV12-4 to TRBJ2-3; 12 bases map to TRBD2. The CDR3 is made up of 15 amino acids. V lost 6 bases, J lost 2 bases, and 3 bases stayed unmatched. The CDR3 region is CASSPSGGDTDTQYF. As DNA, the CDR3 is TGTGCCAGCAGCCCTAGCGGGGGGGACACAGATACGCAGTATTTT.

This clonotype was counted a few times. CDR3 residues: CSARDTGTSSTGELFF. The CDR3, as DNA: TGCAGTGCTAGAGACACCGGGACTAGCTCGACCGGGGAGCTGTTTTTT. This sequence joins TRBV20-1 and TRBJ2-2, with 9 nucleotides matching TRBD2. The CDR3 spans 16 residues. V trimming: 0 bases; J trimming: 5 bases; junction bases outside the gene matches: 7. Germline CDR1 and CDR2: DFQATT and SNEGSKA (reference sequence).

A few counts support this clonotype. CDR3 nucleotides: TGTGCCAGCAGAACGACAGGGAGTAGGCCTGAAGCTTTCTTT. Amino acid sequence: CASRTTGSRPEAFF. The chain employs TRBV12-3 or TRBV12-4 and TRBJ1-1, with 7 nucleotides matching TRBD1. J lost 6 bases, V lost 6 bases, and 10 bases had no gene match. The CDR3 loop spans 14 amino acids.

V is TRBV18 and J is TRBJ2-5, with TRBD2 matching over 9 bases. Germline V gene data show CDR1 as KGHSH and CDR2 as LQKENI. This CDR3 has 18 residues. Trimming took 2 bases from V and 1 from J; bases not matched to a gene: 11. CDR3 DNA: TGTGCCAGCTCACCATCTGGTAGTAGCGGGGGATTCCAAGAGACCCAGTACTTC. Encoded protein: CASSPSGSSGGFQETQYF.

This clonotype turned up a few times. The chain is built from TRBV5-5 and TRBJ2-3, with a tentative D call TRBD2 (6 bases). CDR1 is SGHKS, CDR2 YYEKEE, per germline (reference sequence). The V and J ends lost 3 bases and 2 bases respectively, with 13 bases between them. The CDR3 totals 15 residues. This chain's CDR3 is CASSSGDFTTDTQYF. The CDR3 bases are TGTGCCAGCAGCTCGGGGGACTTCACCACAGATACGCAGTATTTT. The variable domain in full, completed from reference TRBV5-5 and TRBJ2-3, reads DAGVTQSPTHLIKTRGQQVTLRCSPISGHKSVSWYQQVLGQGPQFIFQYYEKEERGRGNFPDRFSARQFPNYSSELNVNALLLGDSALYLCASSSGDFTTDTQYFGPGTRLTVL.

The gene calls are TRBV4-3 and TRBJ2-1; 7 bases align to TRBD2. The CDR3 spans 15 residues. The germline V gene encodes CDR1 LGHNA and CDR2 YSLEER. With 4 bases clipped from V and 4 bases from J, the junction kept 7 bases outside the gene matches. CDR3 sequence: CASSPGRAGYNEQFF. CDR3 coding DNA: TGCGCCAGCAGCCCCGGACGAGCGGGATACAATGAGCAGTTCTTC.